This T cell receptor (beta chain) was observed in a study of blood T cells in healthy people across ages. Every donor gave approximately 10 milliliters of peripheral blood. Per sample, a minimum of 7 million PBMCs were isolated. Trimming took off 4 bases at V and 7 bases at J, with 7 bases between the two ends. This CDR3 has 10 residues. Germline V gives CDR1 SQVTM, CDR2 ANQGSEA. Through a sample-barcoded 5' primer and a J-beta primer mix, a second PCR was run for roughly 7 to 12 cycles. A single record per CDR3 protein comes from TCRdb applying MiXCR to the 5' RACE reads. The sample includes 550,000 to 650,000 distinct CDR3 sequences, about 27% of them seen just once. General study points: More naive CD4+ cells and higher diversity marked long-lived donors relative to aged donors.

This clonotype was observed a handful of times. Its antigen is unknown. These data also featured in a second study, about T cells of mothers and their children.

The sequencing input was blood. This rearrangement joins TRBV29-1 to TRBJ2-5; D is ambiguous. The TCR comes from a boy aged 2 to 9 in good health. CDR3 sequence reads: CSVVARTQYF. The CDR3 DNA reads TGCAGCGTTGTAGCCCGGACCCAGTACTTC.